Included here is one T cell receptor beta chain sequence, with context. As yet, its antigen is unknown. The CDR3 totals 20 residues. The V and J ends lost 6 bases and 5 bases respectively, with 31 bases between them. CDR1 is MGHRA and CDR2 is YSYEKL in the germline V gene. The data were taken from a study of cytomegalovirus exposure and HLA in healthy donors. Findings and caveats of the study: Per published accounts, TCR beta sequences correctly predicted the HLA-A and HLA-B alleles of most subjects. Cytomegalovirus status, reportedly, was diagnosed with high specificity and sensitivity by the classifier. A later analysis linked a missense DCLRE1C variant to TCR beta V- and J-gene trimming.

Each donor was healthy, and each was a bone marrow donor. This PCR relied on a set of 60 Vbeta primers and 13 Jbeta primers. Measured with immunoSEQ multiplex PCR; TCRdb has only the in-frame clones, and not every one. Of some 150,000 clones in the sample, roughly three fifths were seen once. This chain connects TRBV4-1 to TRBJ2-2, with D perhaps TRBD1 (6 bases). The source is a woman in her 40s in good health and CMV-seronegative. Sequenced input: PBMCs. In nucleotides, the CDR3 is TGCGCCAGCAGTCATGGCCCACCAACAGGGATTAAGTTTGGAACCGGGGAGCTGTTTTTT. As protein: CASSHGPPTGIKFGTGELFF.